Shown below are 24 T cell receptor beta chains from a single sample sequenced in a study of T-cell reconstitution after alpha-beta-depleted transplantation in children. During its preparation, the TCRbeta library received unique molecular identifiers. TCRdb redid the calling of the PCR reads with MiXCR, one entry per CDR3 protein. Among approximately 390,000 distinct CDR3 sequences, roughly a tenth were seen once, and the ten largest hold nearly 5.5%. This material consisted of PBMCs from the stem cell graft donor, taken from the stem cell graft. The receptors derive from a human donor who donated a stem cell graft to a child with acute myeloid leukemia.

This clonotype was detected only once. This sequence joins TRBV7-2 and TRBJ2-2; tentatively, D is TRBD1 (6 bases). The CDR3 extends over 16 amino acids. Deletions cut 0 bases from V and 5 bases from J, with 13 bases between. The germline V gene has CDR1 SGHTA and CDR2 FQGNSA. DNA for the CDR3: TGTGCCAGCAGCTTAGCGCAGGGGTTCAAGACCGGGGAGCTGTTTTTT. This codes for CASSLAQGFKTGELFF.

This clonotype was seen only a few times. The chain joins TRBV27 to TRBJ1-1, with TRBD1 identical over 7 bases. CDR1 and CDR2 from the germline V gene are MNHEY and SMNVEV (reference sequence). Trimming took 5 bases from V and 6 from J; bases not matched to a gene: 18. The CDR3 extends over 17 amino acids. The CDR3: CASSRLFGQGGRAEAFF. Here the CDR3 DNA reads TGTGCCAGCAGTCGCCTCTTCGGTCAGGGGGGACGGGCTGAAGCTTTCTTT.

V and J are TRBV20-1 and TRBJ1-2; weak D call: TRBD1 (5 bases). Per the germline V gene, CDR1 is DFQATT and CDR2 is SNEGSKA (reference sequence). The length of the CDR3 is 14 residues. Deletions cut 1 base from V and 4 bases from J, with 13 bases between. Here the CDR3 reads CSARGMEGAYGYTF. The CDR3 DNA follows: TGCAGTGCTAGAGGCATGGAAGGGGCCTATGGCTACACCTTC.

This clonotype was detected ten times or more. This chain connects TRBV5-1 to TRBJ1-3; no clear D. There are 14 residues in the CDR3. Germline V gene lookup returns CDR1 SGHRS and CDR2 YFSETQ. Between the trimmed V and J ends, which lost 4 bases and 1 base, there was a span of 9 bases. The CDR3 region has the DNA TGCGCCAGCAGCGCGGGAGGTTCTGGAAACACCATATATTTT. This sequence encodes CASSAGGSGNTIYF.

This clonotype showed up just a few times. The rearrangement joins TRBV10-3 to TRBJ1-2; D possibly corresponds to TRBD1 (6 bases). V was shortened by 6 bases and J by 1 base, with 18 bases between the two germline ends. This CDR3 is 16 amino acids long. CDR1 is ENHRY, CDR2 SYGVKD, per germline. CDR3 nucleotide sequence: TGTGCCATCAGCCGCCAACAGGGTTTGCTTAACTATGGCTACACCTTC. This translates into CAISRQQGLLNYGYTF.

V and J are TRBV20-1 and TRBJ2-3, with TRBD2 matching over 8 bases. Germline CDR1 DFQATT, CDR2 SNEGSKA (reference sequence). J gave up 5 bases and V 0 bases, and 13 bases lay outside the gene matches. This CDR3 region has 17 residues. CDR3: CSAREGAPGLAGDTQYF. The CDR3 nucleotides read TGCAGTGCTAGAGAGGGGGCCCCCGGGCTAGCGGGAGATACGCAGTATTTT.

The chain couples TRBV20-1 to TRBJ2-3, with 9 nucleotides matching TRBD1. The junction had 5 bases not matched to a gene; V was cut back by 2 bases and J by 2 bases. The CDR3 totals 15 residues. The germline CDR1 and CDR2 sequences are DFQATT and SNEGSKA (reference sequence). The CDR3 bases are TGCAGTGCTAGAAAAACAGGGGGCTCCACAGATACGCAGTATTTT. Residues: CSARKTGGSTDTQYF.

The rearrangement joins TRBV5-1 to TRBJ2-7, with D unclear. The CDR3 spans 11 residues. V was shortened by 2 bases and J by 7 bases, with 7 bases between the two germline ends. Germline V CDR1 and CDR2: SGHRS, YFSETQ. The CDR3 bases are TGCGCCAGCAGCTTTTTGCGAGAGCAGTACTTC. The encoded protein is CASSFLREQYF.

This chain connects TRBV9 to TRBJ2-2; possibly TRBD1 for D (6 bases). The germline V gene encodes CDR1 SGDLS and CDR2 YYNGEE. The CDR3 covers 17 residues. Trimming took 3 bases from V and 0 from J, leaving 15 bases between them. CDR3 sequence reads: CASSEQGPITNTGELFF. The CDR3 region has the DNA TGTGCCAGCAGCGAGCAGGGGCCTATCACGAACACCGGGGAGCTGTTTTTT.

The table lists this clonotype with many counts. The CDR3 sequence is CSVRWGTGVSREQYF. The CDR3 DNA reads as TGCAGCGTCCGGTGGGGGACAGGGGTTTCGCGCGAGCAGTACTTC. The chain couples TRBV29-1 to TRBJ2-7; 10 bases match TRBD1. Germline-derived CDR1 and CDR2 are SQVTM and ANQGSEA. Trimming cost V 6 bases and J 6 bases; bases outside gene matches: 14. This CDR3 region has 15 residues.

CDR3 DNA: TGTGCCAGCAGTCCCCCGGTATCCCAAGAGACCCAGTACTTC. Protein product: CASSPPVSQETQYF. V is TRBV12-3 or TRBV12-4 and J is TRBJ2-5; D gene ambiguous. Deletions cut 5 bases from V and 1 base from J, with 11 bases between. The CDR3 spans 14 residues.

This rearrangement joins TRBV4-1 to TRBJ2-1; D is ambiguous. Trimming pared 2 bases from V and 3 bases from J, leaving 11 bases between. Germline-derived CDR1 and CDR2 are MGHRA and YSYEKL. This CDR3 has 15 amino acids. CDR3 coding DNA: TGCGCCAGCAGCCAATTTGTTCGCGACTACAATGAGCAGTTCTTC. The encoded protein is CASSQFVRDYNEQFF.

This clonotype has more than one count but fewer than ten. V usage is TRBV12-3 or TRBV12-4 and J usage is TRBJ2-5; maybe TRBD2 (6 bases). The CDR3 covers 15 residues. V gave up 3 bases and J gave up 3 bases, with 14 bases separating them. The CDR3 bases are TGTGCCAGCAGTTTGGTTGTGGGAGGTGAAGAGACCCAGTACTTC. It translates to CASSLVVGGEETQYF.

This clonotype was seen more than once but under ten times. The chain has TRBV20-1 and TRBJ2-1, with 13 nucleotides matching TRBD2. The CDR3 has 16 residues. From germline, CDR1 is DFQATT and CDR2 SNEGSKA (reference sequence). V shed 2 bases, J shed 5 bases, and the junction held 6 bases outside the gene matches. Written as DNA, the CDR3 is TGCAGTGCTAGATCCGGGACTAGCGGGATAAACAATGAGCAGTTCTTC. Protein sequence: CSARSGTSGINNEQFF.

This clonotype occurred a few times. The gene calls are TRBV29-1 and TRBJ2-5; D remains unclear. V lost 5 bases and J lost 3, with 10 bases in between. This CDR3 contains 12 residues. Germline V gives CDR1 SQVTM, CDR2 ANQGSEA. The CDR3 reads CSVPQPKETQYF. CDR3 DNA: TGCAGCGTTCCGCAGCCGAAAGAGACCCAGTACTTC.

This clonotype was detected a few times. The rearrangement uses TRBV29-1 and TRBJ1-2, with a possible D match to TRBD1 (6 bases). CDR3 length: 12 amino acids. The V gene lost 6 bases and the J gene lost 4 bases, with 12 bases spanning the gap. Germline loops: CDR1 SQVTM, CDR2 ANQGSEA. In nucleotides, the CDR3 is TGCAGCGTGGCAGGGGAACTCTATGGCTACACCTTC. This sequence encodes CSVAGELYGYTF.

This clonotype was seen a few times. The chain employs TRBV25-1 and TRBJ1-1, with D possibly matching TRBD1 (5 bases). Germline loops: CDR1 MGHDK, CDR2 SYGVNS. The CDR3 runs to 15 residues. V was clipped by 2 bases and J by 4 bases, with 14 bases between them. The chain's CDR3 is CASSEAGTKGTEAFF. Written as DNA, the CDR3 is TGTGCCAGCAGTGAAGCCGGGACTAAAGGCACTGAAGCTTTCTTT.

The CDR3 sequence is CASSPGQGRSEKLFF. In DNA form, the CDR3 reads TGTGCCAGCAGCCCCGGACAGGGACGGAGTGAAAAACTGTTTTTT. The chain links TRBV7-9 to TRBJ1-4, with 8 bases identical to TRBD1. CDR1 is SEHNR, CDR2 FQNEAQ, per germline (reference sequence). This CDR3 spans 15 amino acids. V trimming: 5 bases; J trimming: 7 bases; junction bases outside the gene matches: 9.

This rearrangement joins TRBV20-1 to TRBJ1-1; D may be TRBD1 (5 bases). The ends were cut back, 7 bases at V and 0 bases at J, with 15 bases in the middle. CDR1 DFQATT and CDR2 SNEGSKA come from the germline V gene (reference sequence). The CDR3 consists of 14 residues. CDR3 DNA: TGCAGTGGATACCCGGGGGAGGTGAACACTGAAGCTTTCTTT. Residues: CSGYPGEVNTEAFF.

Here the CDR3 DNA reads TGCAGTGCTAGCCCTCATCTAGCGGGGGCCCAAGAGACCCAGTACTTC. Amino acids: CSASPHLAGAQETQYF. The rearrangement links TRBV20-1 to TRBJ2-5; 10 bases fit TRBD2. The germline V gene has CDR1 DFQATT and CDR2 SNEGSKA (reference sequence). This CDR3 is built from 16 residues. With V trimmed by 3 bases and J by 1 base, 8 bases remained unmatched.

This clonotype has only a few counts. Here the CDR3 DNA reads TGTGCCAGCAGGACGACAGTCGGAGGTGAAAAACTGTTTTTT. Translation: CASRTTVGGEKLFF. The gene calls are TRBV12-3 or TRBV12-4 and TRBJ1-4, with D perhaps TRBD1 (5 bases). The V gene lost 6 bases and the J gene lost 7 bases, with 15 bases spanning the gap. The CDR3 totals 14 residues.

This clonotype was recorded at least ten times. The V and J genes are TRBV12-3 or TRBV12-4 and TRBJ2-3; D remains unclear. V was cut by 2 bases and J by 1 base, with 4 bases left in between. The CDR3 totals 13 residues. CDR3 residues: CASSLRGTDTQYF. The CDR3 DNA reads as TGTGCCAGCAGTTTAAGGGGCACAGATACGCAGTATTTT.

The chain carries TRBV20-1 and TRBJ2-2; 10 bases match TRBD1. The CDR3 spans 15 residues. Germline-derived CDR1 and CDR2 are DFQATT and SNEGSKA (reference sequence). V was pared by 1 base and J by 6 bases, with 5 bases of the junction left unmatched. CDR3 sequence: CSARAGTGVPGELFF. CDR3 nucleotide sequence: TGCAGTGCTAGAGCCGGGACAGGGGTTCCCGGGGAGCTGTTTTTT.

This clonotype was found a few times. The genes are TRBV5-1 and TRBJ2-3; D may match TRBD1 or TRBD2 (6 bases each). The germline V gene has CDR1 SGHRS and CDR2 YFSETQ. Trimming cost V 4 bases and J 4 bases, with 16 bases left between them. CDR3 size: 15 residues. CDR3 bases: TGCGCCAGCAGCGGAACGGGGGCTTCGCCAGATACGCAGTATTTT. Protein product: CASSGTGASPDTQYF. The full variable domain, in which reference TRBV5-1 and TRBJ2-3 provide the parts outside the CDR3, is KAGVTQTPRYLIKTRGQQVTLSCSPISGHRSVSWYQQTPGQGLQFLFEYFSETQRNKGNFPGRFSGRQFSNSRSEMNVSTLELGDSALYLCASSGTGASPDTQYFGPGTRLTVL.